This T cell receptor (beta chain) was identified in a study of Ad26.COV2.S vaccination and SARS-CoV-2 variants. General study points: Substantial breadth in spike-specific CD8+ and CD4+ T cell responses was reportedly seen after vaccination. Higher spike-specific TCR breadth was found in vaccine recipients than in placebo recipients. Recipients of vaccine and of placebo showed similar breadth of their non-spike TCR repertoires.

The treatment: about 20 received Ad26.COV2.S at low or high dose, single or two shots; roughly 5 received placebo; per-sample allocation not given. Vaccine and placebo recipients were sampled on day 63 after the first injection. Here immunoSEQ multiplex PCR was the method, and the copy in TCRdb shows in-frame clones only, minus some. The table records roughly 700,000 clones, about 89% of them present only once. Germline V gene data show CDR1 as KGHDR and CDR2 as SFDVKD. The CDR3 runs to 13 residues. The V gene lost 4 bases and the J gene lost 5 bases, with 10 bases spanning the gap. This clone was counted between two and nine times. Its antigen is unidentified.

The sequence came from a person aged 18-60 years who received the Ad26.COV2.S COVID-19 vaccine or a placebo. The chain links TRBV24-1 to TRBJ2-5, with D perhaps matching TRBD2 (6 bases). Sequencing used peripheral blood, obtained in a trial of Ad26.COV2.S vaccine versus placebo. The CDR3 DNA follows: TGTGCCACCAGTGAGGCGGCGGGGGAGACCCAGTACTTC. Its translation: CATSEAAGETQYF.